This T cell receptor beta chain comes out of a study of blood T cell repertoires in COVID-19. Study-level information: Acute and convalescent COVID-19 specimens originated in the United States, Italy and Spain.

Authors' processing steps: Amplifying reference gene primers gave estimates of nucleated cell counts. Some clones are missing from TCRdb's copy, which holds only in-frame ones; the method was immunoSEQ multiplex PCR. For V, J and clone size, that table is used; D and trimming come from the DNA. The sample yields approximately 380,000 clones, 85% seen once. The CDR3 has 13 residues. Germline V gene data show CDR1 as LNHDA and CDR2 as SQIVND (reference sequence). Trimming removed 5 bases at V and 4 bases at J, with 11 bases between. This clonotype was sampled from a woman younger than 35 with acute or convalescent COVID-19. Material: peripheral blood. The gene calls are TRBV19 and TRBJ1-2; D call uncertain. The CDR3 region is CASSQVQLYGYTF. The CDR3 DNA reads as TGTGCCAGTAGTCAGGTGCAGCTCTATGGCTACACCTTC. Full variable domain (remainder filled in from reference TRBV19 and TRBJ1-2): DGGITQSPKYLFRKEGQNVTLSCEQNLNHDAMYWYRQDPGQGLRLIYYSQIVNDFQKGDIAEGYSVSREKKESFPLTVTSAQKNPTAFYLCASSQVQLYGYTFGSGTRLTVV.